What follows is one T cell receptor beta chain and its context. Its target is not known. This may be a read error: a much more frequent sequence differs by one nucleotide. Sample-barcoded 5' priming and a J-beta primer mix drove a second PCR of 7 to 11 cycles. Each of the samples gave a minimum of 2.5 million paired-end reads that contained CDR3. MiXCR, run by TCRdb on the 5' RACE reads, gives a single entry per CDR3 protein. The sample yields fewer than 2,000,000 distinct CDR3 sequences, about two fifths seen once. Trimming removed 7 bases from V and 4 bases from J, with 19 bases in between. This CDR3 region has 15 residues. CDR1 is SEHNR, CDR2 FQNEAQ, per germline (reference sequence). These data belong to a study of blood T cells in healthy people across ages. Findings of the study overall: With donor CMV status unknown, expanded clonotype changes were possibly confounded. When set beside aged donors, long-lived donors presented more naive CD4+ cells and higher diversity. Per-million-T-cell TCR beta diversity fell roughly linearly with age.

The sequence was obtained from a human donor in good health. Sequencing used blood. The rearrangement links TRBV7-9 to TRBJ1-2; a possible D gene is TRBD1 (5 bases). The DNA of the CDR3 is TGTGCCAGCAACCCTCTCGGGGGATTGGGCTATGGCTACACCTTC. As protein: CASNPLGGLGYGYTF.